This entry is about one T cell receptor (beta chain). Its specific antigen is unknown. Base-call qualities are not available, and no considerably larger clone is one nucleotide away. From the cysteine up to the phenylalanine, the CDR3 has a length of 13 residues. Just the 39-base CDR3 DNA is kept, in frame starting at base 1. Taken from the germline V gene, the CDR1 and CDR2 loops are MNHEY and SVGAGI. V and J are truncated by 4 bases and 3 bases respectively, leaving an intervening sequence of 9 bases. The sample is drawn from a study of graft-versus-host responses after intestinal transplantation (dated by TCRdb to 2020 to 2023). For context, the study as a whole: The transplants that recipients got were multivisceral, liver-intestinal, or isolated intestinal. All recipients received anti-thymocyte globulin induction followed by maintenance tacrolimus and steroids for two to four years. After intestinal transplantation, graft-versus-host and host-versus-graft alloreactive T cell clones were followed in the graft, circulation and bone marrow using bulk TCR-beta CDR3 sequencing. Alloreactive clones were identified by sequencing pre-transplant mixed lymphocyte reaction products and comparing these products with unstimulated pre-transplant donor and recipient T cells. A cohort of about 25 intestinal transplant recipients, including one retransplant, was enrolled, and 3 patients lacking pretransplant specimens were excluded. Donor T cell macrochimerism was defined as a peak of at least 4% donor T cells among recipient peripheral blood mononuclear cells. Samples from three later patients were sequenced in-house on an Illumina MiSeq with MiXCR processing rather than by the commercial service.

The research as a whole found: High GvH to HvG T cell clonal ratios were observed in the allografts of patients with donor T cell macrochimerism. Early after transplant, peak levels of circulating GvH clones were found to be associated with declines in HvG clones. The conclusions were limited by the relatively low number and heterogeneity of the intestinal transplant patients. GvH clones turned up in recipient bone marrow, with some appearing earlier in ileal mucosa or blood, a pattern consistent with an intestinal mucosal origin.

Libraries were prepared through the immunoSEQ multiplex PCR assay. For most patients, genomic DNA was isolated using the Qiagen DNeasy Blood and Tissue Kit and was shipped frozen to Adaptive Biotechnologies for TCR sequencing. Adaptive Biotechnologies carried out high-throughput TCR-beta CDR3 sequencing of genomic DNA for most patients. As for how the authors treated the data: TCR sequencing data were retrieved from Adaptive's ImmunoSEQ software for some 17 patients, whereas three other patients were processed with MiXCR and VDJtools. CD4 versus CD8 sorting errors were corrected by removing sequences found in both subsets at a frequency ratio below 5:1. CDR3 nucleotide sequences shared between donor and recipient were removed because their origin could not be assigned. To count as alloreactive, a clone needed at least 2-fold expansion over unstimulated cells and a minimum CFSE-low frequency of 0.002% (template counts) or 0.001% (read counts). Clones detected in sequenced pre-transplant spleen, lymph node, or MLR CFSE-low populations of the donor or recipient were defined as mappable. The cumulative frequency of alloreactive clones was calculated as a percentage of all sequences, weighted by copy number. TCRdb took this table from immuneACCESS and kept in-frame rearrangements with V and J called. Such tables lack part of the clones; where checked against another copy, unresolved V genes explain under half of the gap, and the rest is unexplained. V and J calls and clone size are copied from that table; D and trimming were computed from the DNA. In this sample the table shows fewer than 130,000 clones, roughly 95% of which occur a single time. The ten largest clones add up to about 0.54% of the sample.

Reading the label with the study, this specimen's time point is: cells obtained before transplantation from donor or recipient. CD3+CD4+ and CD3+CD8+ populations were FACS-sorted from unstimulated pre-transplant donor and recipient cells taken from spleen or lymph nodes. Specimen: unstimulated CD8+ T cells sorted from spleen or lymph node cells, collected before intestinal transplant. The rearranged chain carries TRBV6-5 and TRBJ1-1; a tentative D call is TRBD1 (5 bases match). This receptor was taken from a human donor who received an intestinal transplant. The DNA reads as follows: TGTGCCAGCAGTTTAGGGGCGGACACTGAAGCTTTCTTT. This translates into CASSLGADTEAFF.